This TCR beta chain was recovered during a study of cytomegalovirus exposure and HLA in healthy donors. General observations from the study: Researchers counted around 170 TCR beta chains as cytomegalovirus-associated. A later analysis showed that HLA-associated TCR beta chains had undergone more clonal expansion than equally common others. Presence/absence comparisons presumed near-even sequencing depth among donors. The availability of immune exposure information extended only to CMV serostatus.

The ends lost 3 bases at V and 3 bases at J; junction bases unmatched: 6. The CDR3 runs to 15 residues. CDR1 and CDR2 from the germline V gene are SGHRS and YFSETQ. Use of 60 Vbeta and 13 Jbeta primers characterized the PCR. Assay: immunoSEQ multiplex PCR; the TCRdb copy retains only in-frame clones and omits some. The sample lists 200,000 to 250,000 clones, roughly 80% occurring once. About this clone: Its antigen is unidentified.

The sequenced sample consisted of PBMCs. This chain links TRBV5-1 with TRBJ2-5; 9 bases map to TRBD1. The origin of this receptor is a man aged 35-49 years in good health and CMV-seronegative. CDR3 nucleotides: TGCGCCAGCAGCTCCGGGACAGGGAGCGAAGAGACCCAGTACTTC. Residues: CASSSGTGSEETQYF.